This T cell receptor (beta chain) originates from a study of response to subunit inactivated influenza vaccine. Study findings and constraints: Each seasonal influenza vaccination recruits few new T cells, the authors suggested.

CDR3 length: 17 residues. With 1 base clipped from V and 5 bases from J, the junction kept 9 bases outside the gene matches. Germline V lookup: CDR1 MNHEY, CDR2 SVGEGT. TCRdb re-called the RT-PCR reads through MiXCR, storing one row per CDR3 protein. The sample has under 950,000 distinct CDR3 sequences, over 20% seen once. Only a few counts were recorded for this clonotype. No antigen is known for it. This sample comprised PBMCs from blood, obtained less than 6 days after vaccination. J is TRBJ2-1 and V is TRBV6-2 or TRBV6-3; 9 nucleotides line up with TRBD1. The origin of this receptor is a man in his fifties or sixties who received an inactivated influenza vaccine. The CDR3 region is CASSYFLAGQGNNEQFF. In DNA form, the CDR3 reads TGTGCCAGCAGTTACTTCCTCGCGGGACAGGGAAACAATGAGCAGTTCTTC.